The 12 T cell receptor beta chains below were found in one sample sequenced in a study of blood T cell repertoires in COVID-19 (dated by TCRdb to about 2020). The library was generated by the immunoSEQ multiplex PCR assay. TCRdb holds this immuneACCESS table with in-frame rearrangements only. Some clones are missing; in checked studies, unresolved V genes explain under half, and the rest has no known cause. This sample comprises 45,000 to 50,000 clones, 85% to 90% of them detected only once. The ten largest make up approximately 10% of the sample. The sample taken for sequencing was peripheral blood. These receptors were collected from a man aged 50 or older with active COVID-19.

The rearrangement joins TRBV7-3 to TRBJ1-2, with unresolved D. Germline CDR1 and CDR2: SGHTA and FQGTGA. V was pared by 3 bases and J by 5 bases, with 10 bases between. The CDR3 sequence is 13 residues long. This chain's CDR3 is CASSLGRSYGYTF. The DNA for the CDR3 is TGTGCCAGCAGCTTGGGCCGTTCGTATGGCTACACCTTC.

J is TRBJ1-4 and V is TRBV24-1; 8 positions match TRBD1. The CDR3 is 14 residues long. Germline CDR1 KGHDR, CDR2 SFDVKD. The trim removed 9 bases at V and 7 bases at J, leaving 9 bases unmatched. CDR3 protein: CATPPGGMGEKLFF. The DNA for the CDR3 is TGTGCCACCCCCCCAGGGGGCATGGGTGAAAAACTGTTTTTT.

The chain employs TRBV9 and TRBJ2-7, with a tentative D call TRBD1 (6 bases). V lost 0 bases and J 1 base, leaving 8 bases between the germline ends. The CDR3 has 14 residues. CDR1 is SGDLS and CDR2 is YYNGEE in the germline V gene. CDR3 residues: CASSVEGVSYEQYF. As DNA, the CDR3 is TGTGCCAGCAGCGTAGAGGGGGTTTCCTACGAGCAGTACTTC.

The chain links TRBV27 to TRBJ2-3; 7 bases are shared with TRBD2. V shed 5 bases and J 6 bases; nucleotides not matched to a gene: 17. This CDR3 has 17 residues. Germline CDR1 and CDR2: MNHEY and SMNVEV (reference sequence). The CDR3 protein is CASSVGWREGGSDTQYF. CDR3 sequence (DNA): TGTGCCAGCAGTGTCGGATGGAGGGAGGGCGGGAGCGATACGCAGTATTTT.

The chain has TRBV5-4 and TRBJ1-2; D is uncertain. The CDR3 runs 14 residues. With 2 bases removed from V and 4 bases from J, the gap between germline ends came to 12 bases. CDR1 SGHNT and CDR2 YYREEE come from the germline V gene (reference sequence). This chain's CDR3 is CASSFGDSAYGYTF. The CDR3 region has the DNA TGTGCCAGCAGCTTCGGGGATTCCGCCTATGGCTACACCTTC.

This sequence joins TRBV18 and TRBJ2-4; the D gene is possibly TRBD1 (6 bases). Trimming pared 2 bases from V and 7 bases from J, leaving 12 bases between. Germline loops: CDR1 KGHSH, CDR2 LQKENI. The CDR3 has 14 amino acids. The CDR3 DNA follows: TGTGCCAGCTCACCAGTGACAGGTGGGAACATTCAGTACTTC. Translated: CASSPVTGGNIQYF.

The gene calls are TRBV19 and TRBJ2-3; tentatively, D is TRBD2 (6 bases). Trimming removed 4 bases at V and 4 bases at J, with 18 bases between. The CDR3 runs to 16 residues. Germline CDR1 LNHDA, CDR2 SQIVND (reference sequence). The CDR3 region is CASSNGGSRGADTQYF. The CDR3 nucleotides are TGTGCCAGTAGTAACGGGGGTAGTAGAGGAGCAGATACGCAGTATTTT.

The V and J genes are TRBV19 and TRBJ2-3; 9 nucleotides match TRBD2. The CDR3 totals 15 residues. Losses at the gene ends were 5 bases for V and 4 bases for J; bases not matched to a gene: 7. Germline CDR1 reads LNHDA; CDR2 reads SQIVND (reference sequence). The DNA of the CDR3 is TGTGCCAGTAGTCGGCGGGGGGGCGGGGCAGATACGCAGTATTTT. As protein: CASSRRGGGADTQYF.

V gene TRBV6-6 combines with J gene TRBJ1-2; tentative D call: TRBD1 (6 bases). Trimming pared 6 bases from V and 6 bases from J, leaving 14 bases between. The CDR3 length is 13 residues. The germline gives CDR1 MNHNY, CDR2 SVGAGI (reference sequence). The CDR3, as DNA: TGTGCCAGCAGAGCGAACAGGGAAAATGGCTACACCTTC. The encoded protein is CASRANRENGYTF.

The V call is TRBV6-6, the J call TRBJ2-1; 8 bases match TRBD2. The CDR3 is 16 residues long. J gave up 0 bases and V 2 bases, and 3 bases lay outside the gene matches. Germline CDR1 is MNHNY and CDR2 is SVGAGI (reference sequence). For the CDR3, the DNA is TGTGCCAGCAGTTACCTGGCGGGGGGCTCCTACAATGAGCAGTTCTTC. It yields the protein CASSYLAGGSYNEQFF.

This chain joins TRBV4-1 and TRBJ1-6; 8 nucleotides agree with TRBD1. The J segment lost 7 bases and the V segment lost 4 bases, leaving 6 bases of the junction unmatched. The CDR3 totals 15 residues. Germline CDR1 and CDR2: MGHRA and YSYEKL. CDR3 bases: TGCGCCAGCAGCCCTCAGGGGGCACGGAATTCACCCCTCCACTTT. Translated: CASSPQGARNSPLHF.

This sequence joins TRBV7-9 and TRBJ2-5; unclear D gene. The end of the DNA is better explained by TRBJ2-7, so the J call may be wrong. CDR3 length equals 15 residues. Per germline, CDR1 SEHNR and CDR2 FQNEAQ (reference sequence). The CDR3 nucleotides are TGTGCCAGCAGCCCAGGTCGATCGCACCCCTACGAGCAGTACTTC. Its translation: CASSPGRSHPYEQYF.